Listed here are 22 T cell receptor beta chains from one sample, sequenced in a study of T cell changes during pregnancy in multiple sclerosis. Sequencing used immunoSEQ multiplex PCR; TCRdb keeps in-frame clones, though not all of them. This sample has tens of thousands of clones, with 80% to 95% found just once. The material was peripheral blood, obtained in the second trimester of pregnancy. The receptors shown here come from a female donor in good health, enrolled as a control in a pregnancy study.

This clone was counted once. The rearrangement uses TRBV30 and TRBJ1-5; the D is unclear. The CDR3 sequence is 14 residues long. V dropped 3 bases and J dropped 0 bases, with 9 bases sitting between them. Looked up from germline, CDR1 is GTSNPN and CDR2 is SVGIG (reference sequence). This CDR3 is CAWSSGFSNQPQHF. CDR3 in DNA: TGTGCCTGGAGCTCGGGTTTTAGCAATCAGCCCCAGCATTTT.

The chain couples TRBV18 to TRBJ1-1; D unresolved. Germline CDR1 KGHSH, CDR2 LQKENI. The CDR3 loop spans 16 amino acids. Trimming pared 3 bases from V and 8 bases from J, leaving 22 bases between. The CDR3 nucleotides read TGTGCCAGCTCACCGCAATATTACAGCTCAGGACTCGAAGCTTTCTTT. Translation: CASSPQYYSSGLEAFF.

DNA of the CDR3: TGTGCCAGTAGTACGGGACTAGCGGGGGACCGGTACGAGCAGTACTTC. The encoded protein is CASSTGLAGDRYEQYF. The genes are TRBV19 and TRBJ2-7, with 14 bases identical to TRBD2. With 4 bases clipped from V and 4 bases from J, the junction kept 6 bases outside the gene matches. The germline V gene has CDR1 LNHDA and CDR2 SQIVND (reference sequence). CDR3 length: 16 amino acids. The entire variable domain, with the rest obtained from reference TRBV19 and TRBJ2-7, is as follows: DGGITQSPKYLFRKEGQNVTLSCEQNLNHDAMYWYRQDPGQGLRLIYYSQIVNDFQKGDIAEGYSVSREKKESFPLTVTSAQKNPTAFYLCASSTGLAGDRYEQYFGPGTRLTVT.

The CDR3 coding sequence is TGTGCCACCAGCAGAGATCCCCCAAGCGGGGGGGCGTACACCGGGGAGCTGTTTTTT. Its protein product is CATSRDPPSGGAYTGELFF. The chain couples TRBV15 to TRBJ2-2; the match to TRBD2 covers 10 bases. The CDR3 covers 19 residues. The J segment lost 3 bases and the V segment lost 0 bases, leaving 10 bases of the junction unmatched. Germline V gene data show CDR1 as LNHNV and CDR2 as YYDKDF (reference sequence).

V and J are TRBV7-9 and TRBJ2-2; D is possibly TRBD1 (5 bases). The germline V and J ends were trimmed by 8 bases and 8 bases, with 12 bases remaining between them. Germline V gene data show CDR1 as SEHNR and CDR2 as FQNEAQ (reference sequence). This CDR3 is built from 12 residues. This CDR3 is CASGPRGGELFF. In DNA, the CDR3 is TGTGCCAGCGGCCCAAGGGGTGGGGAGCTGTTTTTT. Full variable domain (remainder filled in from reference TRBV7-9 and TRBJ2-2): DTGVSQNPRHKITKRGQNVTFRCDPISEHNRLYWYRQTLGQGPEFLTYFQNEAQLEKSRLLSDRFSAERPKGSFSTLEIQRTEQGDSAMYLCASGPRGGELFFGEGSRLTVL.

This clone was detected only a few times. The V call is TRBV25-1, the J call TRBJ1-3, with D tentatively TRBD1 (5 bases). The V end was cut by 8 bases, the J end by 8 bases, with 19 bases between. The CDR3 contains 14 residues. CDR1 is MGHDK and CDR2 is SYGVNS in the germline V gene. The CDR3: CASGLTGLSHTIYF. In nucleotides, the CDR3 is TGTGCCAGCGGGCTAACAGGTTTAAGCCACACCATATATTTT.

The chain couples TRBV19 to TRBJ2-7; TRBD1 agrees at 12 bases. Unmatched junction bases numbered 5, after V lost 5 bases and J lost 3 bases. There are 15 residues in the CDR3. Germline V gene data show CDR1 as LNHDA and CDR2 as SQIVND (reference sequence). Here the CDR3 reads CASSPGTGGNYEQYF. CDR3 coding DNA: TGTGCCAGTAGTCCCGGGACAGGGGGCAACTACGAGCAGTACTTC. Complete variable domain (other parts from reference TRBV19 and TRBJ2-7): DGGITQSPKYLFRKEGQNVTLSCEQNLNHDAMYWYRQDPGQGLRLIYYSQIVNDFQKGDIAEGYSVSREKKESFPLTVTSAQKNPTAFYLCASSPGTGGNYEQYFGPGTRLTVT.

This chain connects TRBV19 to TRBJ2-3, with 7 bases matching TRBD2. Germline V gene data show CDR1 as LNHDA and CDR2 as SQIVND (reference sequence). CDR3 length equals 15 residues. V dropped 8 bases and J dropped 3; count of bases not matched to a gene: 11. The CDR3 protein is CASSVLGGFTDTQYF. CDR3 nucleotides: TGTGCCAGTTCCGTTTTGGGGGGGTTTACAGATACGCAGTATTTT.

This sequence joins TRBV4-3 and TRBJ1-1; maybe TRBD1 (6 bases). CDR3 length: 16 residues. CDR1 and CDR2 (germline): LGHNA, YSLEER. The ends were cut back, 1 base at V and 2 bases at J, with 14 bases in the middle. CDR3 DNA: TGCGCCAGCAGCCAAGTTTATTCAGGGGCCAACACTGAAGCTTTCTTT. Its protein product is CASSQVYSGANTEAFF.

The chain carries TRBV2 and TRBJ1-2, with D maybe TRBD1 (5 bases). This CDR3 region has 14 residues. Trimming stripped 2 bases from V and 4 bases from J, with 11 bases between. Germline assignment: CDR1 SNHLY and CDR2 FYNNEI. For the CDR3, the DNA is TGTGCCAGCAGTGAAAGGAGGGGCCCCTATGGCTACACCTTC. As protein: CASSERRGPYGYTF.

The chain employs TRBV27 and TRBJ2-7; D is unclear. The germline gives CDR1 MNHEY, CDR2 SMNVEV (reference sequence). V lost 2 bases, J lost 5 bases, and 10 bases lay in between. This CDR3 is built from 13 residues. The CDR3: CASSLRGFNEQYF. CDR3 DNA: TGTGCCAGCAGTTTACGAGGATTCAACGAGCAGTACTTC.

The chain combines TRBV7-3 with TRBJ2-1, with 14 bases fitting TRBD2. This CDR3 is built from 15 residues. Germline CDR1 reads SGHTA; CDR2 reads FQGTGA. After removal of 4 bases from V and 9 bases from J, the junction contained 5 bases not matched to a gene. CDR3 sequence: CASSSTGTSGGEQFF. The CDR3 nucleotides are TGTGCCAGCAGCTCTACCGGGACTAGCGGGGGTGAGCAGTTCTTC.

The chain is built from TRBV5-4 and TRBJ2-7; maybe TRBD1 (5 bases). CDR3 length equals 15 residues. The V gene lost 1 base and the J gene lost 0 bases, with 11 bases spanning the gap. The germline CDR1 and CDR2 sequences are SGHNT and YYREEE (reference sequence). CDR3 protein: CASSLSRQGSYEQYF. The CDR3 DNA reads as TGTGCCAGCAGCTTGTCTCGGCAGGGCTCCTACGAGCAGTACTTC.

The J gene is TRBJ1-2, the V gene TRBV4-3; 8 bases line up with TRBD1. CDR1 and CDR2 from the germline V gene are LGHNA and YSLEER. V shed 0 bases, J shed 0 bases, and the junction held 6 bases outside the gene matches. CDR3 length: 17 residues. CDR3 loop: CASSQDSGTGTNYGYTF. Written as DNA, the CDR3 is TGCGCCAGCAGCCAAGATTCCGGGACAGGTACTAACTATGGCTACACCTTC.

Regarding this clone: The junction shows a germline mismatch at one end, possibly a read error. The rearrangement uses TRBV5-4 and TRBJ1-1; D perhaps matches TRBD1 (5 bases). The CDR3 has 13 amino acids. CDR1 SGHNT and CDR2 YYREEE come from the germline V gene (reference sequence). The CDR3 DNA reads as TGCGCCAGCAGCAAACAGGTGAACACTGAAGCTTTCTTT. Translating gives CASSKQVNTEAFF.

The CDR3 reads CAISEPTSSSTDTQYF. In nucleotides, the CDR3 is TGTGCCATCAGTGAGCCGACTAGCTCTAGCACAGATACGCAGTATTTT. This chain connects TRBV10-3 to TRBJ2-3, with TRBD2 matching over 7 bases. The CDR3 extends over 16 amino acids. Trimming took 2 bases from V and 0 from J; bases not matched to a gene: 5. Per the germline V gene, CDR1 is ENHRY and CDR2 is SYGVKD.

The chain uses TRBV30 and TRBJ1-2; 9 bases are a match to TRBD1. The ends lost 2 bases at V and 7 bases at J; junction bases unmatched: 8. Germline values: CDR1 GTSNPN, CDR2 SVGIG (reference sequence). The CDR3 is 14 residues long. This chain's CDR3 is CAWSPGQGLSGYTF. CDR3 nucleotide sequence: TGTGCCTGGAGTCCGGGACAGGGTTTAAGTGGCTACACCTTC.

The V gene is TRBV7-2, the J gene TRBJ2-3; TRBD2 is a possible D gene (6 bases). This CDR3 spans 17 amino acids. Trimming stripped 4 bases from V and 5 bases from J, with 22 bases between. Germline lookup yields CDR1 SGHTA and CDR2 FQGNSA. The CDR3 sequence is CASSYSFGGVKGDTQYF. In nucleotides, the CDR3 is TGTGCCAGCAGCTACTCGTTTGGCGGGGTGAAGGGAGATACGCAGTATTTT.

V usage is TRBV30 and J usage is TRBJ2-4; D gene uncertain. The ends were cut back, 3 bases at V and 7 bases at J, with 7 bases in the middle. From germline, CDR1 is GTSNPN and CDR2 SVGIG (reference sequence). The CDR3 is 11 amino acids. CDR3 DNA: TGTGCCTGGAGCGTAGAGAACATTCAGTACTTC. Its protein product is CAWSVENIQYF.

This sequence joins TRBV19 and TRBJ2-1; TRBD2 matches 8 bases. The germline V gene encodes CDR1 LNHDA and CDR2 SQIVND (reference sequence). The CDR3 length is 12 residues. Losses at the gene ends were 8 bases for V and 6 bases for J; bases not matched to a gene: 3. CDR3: CASLSGSNEQFF. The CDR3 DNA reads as TGTGCCAGTCTAAGCGGGAGCAATGAGCAGTTCTTC.

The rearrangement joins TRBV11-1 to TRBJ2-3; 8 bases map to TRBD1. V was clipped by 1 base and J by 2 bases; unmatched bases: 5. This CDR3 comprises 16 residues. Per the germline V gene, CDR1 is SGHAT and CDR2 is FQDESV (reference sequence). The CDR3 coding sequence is TGTGCCAGCAGCTTAGACAGGACAGGGACCACAGATACGCAGTATTTT. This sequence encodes CASSLDRTGTTDTQYF.

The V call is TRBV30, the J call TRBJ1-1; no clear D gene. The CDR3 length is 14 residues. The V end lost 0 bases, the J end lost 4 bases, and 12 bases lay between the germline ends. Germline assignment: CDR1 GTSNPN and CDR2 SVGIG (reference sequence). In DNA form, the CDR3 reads TGTGCCTGGAGTGTATCCCGCTACAGCACTGAAGCTTTCTTT. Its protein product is CAWSVSRYSTEAFF.